This record concerns one TCR beta chain sequence. What it binds is not known. The data were taken from a study of identical twins. General study results and limits: In cord blood, abundant beta clonotypes had fewer insertions; memory showed no trend.

The CDR3 totals 15 residues. The ends were cut back, 5 bases at V and 4 bases at J, with 17 bases in the middle. TCRdb reprocessed the 5' RACE reads via MiXCR and lists one record per CDR3 protein. Here the sample spans 700,000 or so distinct CDR3 sequences, around 21% being singletons. The sample was also linked to a second study, of T cells expressing NK-cell markers. From that report: Sequencing of TCR beta repertoires drew on sorted CD3+CD56+NKG2C+, CD3+CD56+NKG2C- and CD3+CD56-NKG2C+ T cells. Expanded clones of NKG2C+ T cells had an unclear HCMV specificity.

Sample: PBMCs. The sequence was obtained from a woman aged 18-29 years in good health. The V call is TRBV12-3 or TRBV12-4, the J call TRBJ1-1, with a possible D match to TRBD1 (6 bases). CDR3 amino acids: CASSPQGLRSTEAFF. Here the CDR3 DNA reads TGTGCCAGCAGTCCACAGGGTTTGCGGAGCACTGAAGCTTTCTTT.